This T cell receptor (beta chain) was observed in a study of blood T cells in healthy people across ages. Broader study findings: Investigators treated diversity estimates from one million T cells as underestimates.

V dropped 0 bases and J dropped 5; count of bases not matched to a gene: 4. CDR3 length: 17 amino acids. Germline CDR1 reads SGHAT; CDR2 reads FQDESV (reference sequence). This clonotype was seen a single time. Antigen: not known. Alongside a J-beta primer mix, a sample-barcoded 5' primer served in a second PCR lasting about 7 to 11 cycles. Each CDR3 protein is one row after TCRdb ran MiXCR on the 5' RACE reads. The data show fewer than 1.5 million distinct CDR3 sequences, approximately 42% seen once. Each donor gave around 9.3 milliliters of peripheral blood. The amount of total RNA extracted per sample was at least 5.5 micrograms.

The J gene is TRBJ2-3, the V gene TRBV11-1; 14 positions agree with TRBD2. This clonotype was obtained from a woman aged 18 to 35 in good health. The sequencing sample was made of blood. CDR3 DNA sequence: TGTGCCAGCAGCTTAGCCCCGACTAGCGGGGGGGAAGATACGCAGTATTTT. Translated: CASSLAPTSGGEDTQYF.